These 18 T cell receptor beta chains were all obtained from the same sample, sequenced in a study of OX40 agonist ivuxolimab in advanced cancers. Library method: the immunoSEQ multiplex PCR assay. TCRdb re-hosts the immuneACCESS table, in-frame sequences only. Its copies lack some clones; in the studies checked, an unresolved V gene accounts for under half of them, and the cause for the rest is not known. In this sample the table shows some 83,000 clones, roughly nine tenths of which occur a single time. The top ten clonotypes cover approximately 0.69% of the sample. The sample consisted of CD4+ or CD8+ T cells sorted from blood, taken in a trial of the OX40 agonist ivuxolimab. Receptors originate from an adult with an advanced solid tumor such as melanoma, head and neck, liver or kidney cancer.

The V and J genes are TRBV18 and TRBJ2-4; D possibly matches TRBD1 or TRBD2 (5 bases each). This CDR3 region has 14 residues. V dropped 3 bases and J dropped 6 bases, with 12 bases sitting between them. Germline assignment: CDR1 KGHSH and CDR2 LQKENI. DNA for the CDR3: TGTGCCAGCTCACCTGGGACCTTTGGAAACATTCAGTACTTC. Translated, it gives CASSPGTFGNIQYF.

The chain links TRBV6-5 to TRBJ1-2; D is unresolved. V was pared by 5 bases and J by 3 bases, with 10 bases between. Germline V gene data show CDR1 as MNHEY and CDR2 as SVGAGI. This CDR3 is 13 amino acids long. The CDR3: CASSPREYYGYTF. CDR3 sequence (DNA): TGTGCCAGCAGTCCCCGGGAGTACTATGGCTACACCTTC.

The gene calls are TRBV29-1 and TRBJ2-7; maybe TRBD2 (5 bases). CDR3 length: 16 residues. Trimming removed 5 bases from V and 3 bases from J, with 23 bases in between. CDR1 and CDR2 (germline): SQVTM, ANQGSEA. The CDR3 DNA sequence: TGCAGCGTTACTACCCACTCCAGCGGTTTTTACTACGAGCAGTACTTC. This sequence encodes CSVTTHSSGFYYEQYF.

This rearrangement joins TRBV5-1 to TRBJ2-7, with 9 nucleotides matching TRBD2. V was pared by 4 bases and J by 3 bases, with 8 bases of the junction left unmatched. Germline values: CDR1 SGHRS, CDR2 YFSETQ. This CDR3 contains 15 residues. DNA of the CDR3: TGCGCCAGCAGCAATAGCGGGGGTGGACTCTACGAGCAGTACTTC. Translating gives CASSNSGGGLYEQYF.

This sequence joins TRBV7-9 and TRBJ2-1, with TRBD2 matching 7 bases. Trimming at V came to 5 bases and at J to 10 bases, leaving 5 bases not matched to a gene. CDR3 length: 12 residues. CDR1 is SEHNR and CDR2 is FQNEAQ in the germline V gene (reference sequence). For the CDR3, the DNA is TGTGCCAGCAGCGTACCGGGACTAGAGCAGTTCTTC. Its protein is CASSVPGLEQFF.

The chain joins TRBV6-5 to TRBJ2-1, with D possibly TRBD2 on 6 matching bases. Trimming shortened V by 8 bases and J by 4 bases, and 15 bases separated the two germline ends. The CDR3 is 14 amino acids. CDR1 and CDR2 (germline): MNHEY, SVGAGI. The DNA of the CDR3 is TGTGCCAGCCGCGGGATACAACTTTACAATGAGCAGTTCTTC. It is translated as CASRGIQLYNEQFF.

The genes are TRBV7-2 and TRBJ1-2; 7 bases agree with TRBD1. The junction had 9 bases not matched to a gene; V was cut back by 5 bases and J by 6 bases. Germline V gene data show CDR1 as SGHTA and CDR2 as FQGNSA. CDR3 size: 14 residues. DNA for the CDR3: TGTGCCAGCAGCCCGGGACAGCAAACCCATGGCTACACCTTC. Encoded protein: CASSPGQQTHGYTF.

The chain carries TRBV18 and TRBJ2-5, with 7 bases that match TRBD1. The germline V gene has CDR1 KGHSH and CDR2 LQKENI. CDR3 length equals 15 residues. V lost 6 bases, J lost 1 base, and 8 bases stayed unmatched. CDR3 in amino acids: CASSPSWDSQETQYF. In nucleotides, the CDR3 is TGTGCCAGCTCCCCAAGTTGGGACAGCCAAGAGACCCAGTACTTC.

The V gene is TRBV28, the J gene TRBJ2-1; D call uncertain. Trimming stripped 2 bases from V and 8 bases from J, with 4 bases between. The CDR3 is 11 residues long. Germline loops: CDR1 MDHEN, CDR2 SYDVKM. The CDR3, as DNA: TGTGCCAGCAGTTTAGTGGATGAGCAGTTCTTC. This codes for CASSLVDEQFF.

The chain couples TRBV6-5 to TRBJ2-7; TRBD1 matches 9 bases. This CDR3 has 15 residues. Germline CDR1 MNHEY, CDR2 SVGAGI. V was pared by 6 bases and J by 3 bases, with 9 bases of the junction left unmatched. CDR3 DNA sequence: TGTGCCAGCAGGGGCGGGACAGGGTTCGTCTACGAGCAGTACTTC. Residues: CASRGGTGFVYEQYF.

J is TRBJ2-4 and V is TRBV4-3; 9 nucleotides align to TRBD1. V shed 3 bases, J shed 3 bases, and the junction held 6 bases outside the gene matches. This CDR3 has 16 residues. Germline V lookup: CDR1 LGHNA, CDR2 YSLEER. CDR3 DNA sequence: TGCGCCAGCAGCCAGGGACAGGGAGGAGTCAAAAACATTCAGTACTTC. Translating gives CASSQGQGGVKNIQYF.

This clone occurred once. The rearrangement uses TRBV28 and TRBJ1-2; weak D call: TRBD1 (6 bases). Germline V gene sequence: CDR1 MDHEN, CDR2 SYDVKM. Trimming shortened V by 2 bases and J by 1 base, and 11 bases separated the two germline ends. The length of the CDR3 is 15 residues. CDR3 in amino acids: CASSLGGSLNYGYTF. For the CDR3, the DNA is TGTGCCAGCAGTTTAGGGGGCAGCCTTAACTATGGCTACACCTTC.

With regard to this clone: Lacking the conserved final phenylalanine or tryptophan, this CDR3 likely reflects a read error. The DNA is left out, because the CDR3 cannot be placed on it with certainty; the CDR3 is given as TCRdb lists it. The chain couples TRBV25-1 to TRBJ1-2. The CDR3 is made up of 15 amino acids, end residues included. Per the germline V gene, CDR1 is MGHDK and CDR2 is SYGVNS. This chain's CDR3 is CASSLRAELGKTYGI.

V is TRBV11-1 and J is TRBJ2-7, with D possibly TRBD1 on 7 matching bases. V lost 3 bases and J lost 7, with 22 bases in between. The CDR3 loop spans 16 amino acids. The germline V gene encodes CDR1 SGHAT and CDR2 FQDESV (reference sequence). CDR3 sequence: CASSFVRGTGDEEQYF. In nucleotides, the CDR3 is TGTGCCAGCAGCTTTGTCAGGGGGACTGGAGATGAGGAGCAGTACTTC.

The genes are TRBV28 and TRBJ2-7; TRBD2 matches 11 bases. This CDR3 comprises 15 residues. In germline, CDR1 is MDHEN, CDR2 SYDVKM. V gave up 5 bases and J gave up 4 bases; unmatched junction bases: 7. CDR3: CASSPGLAGIYEQYF. In DNA form, the CDR3 reads TGTGCCAGCAGTCCCGGACTAGCGGGCATATACGAGCAGTACTTC.

This chain uses TRBV29-1 with TRBJ2-3, with a possible D match to TRBD2 (5 bases). Per germline, CDR1 SQVTM and CDR2 ANQGSEA. Trimming stripped 3 bases from V and 4 bases from J, with 8 bases between. The CDR3 spans 12 residues. CDR3 sequence reads: CSVEGSSDTQYF. DNA of the CDR3: TGCAGCGTTGAGGGGAGTTCAGATACGCAGTATTTT.

The genes are TRBV11-2 and TRBJ1-1, with D tentatively TRBD1 (5 bases). The germline gives CDR1 SGHAT, CDR2 FQNNGV. The CDR3 consists of 13 residues. The V end lost 2 bases, the J end lost 3 bases, and 7 bases lay between the germline ends. CDR3 coding DNA: TGTGCCAGCAGCTTAACCAGGGACACTGAAGCTTTCTTT. Amino acid sequence: CASSLTRDTEAFF.

The chain links TRBV5-1 to TRBJ1-1; the D gene is possibly TRBD1 (6 bases). The ends were cut back, 5 bases at V and 2 bases at J, with 13 bases in the middle. The CDR3 loop spans 14 amino acids. Germline V gene sequence: CDR1 SGHRS, CDR2 YFSETQ. Here the CDR3 reads CASRGPGQNTEAFF. CDR3 sequence (DNA): TGCGCCAGCAGGGGCCCGGGACAAAACACTGAAGCTTTCTTT.